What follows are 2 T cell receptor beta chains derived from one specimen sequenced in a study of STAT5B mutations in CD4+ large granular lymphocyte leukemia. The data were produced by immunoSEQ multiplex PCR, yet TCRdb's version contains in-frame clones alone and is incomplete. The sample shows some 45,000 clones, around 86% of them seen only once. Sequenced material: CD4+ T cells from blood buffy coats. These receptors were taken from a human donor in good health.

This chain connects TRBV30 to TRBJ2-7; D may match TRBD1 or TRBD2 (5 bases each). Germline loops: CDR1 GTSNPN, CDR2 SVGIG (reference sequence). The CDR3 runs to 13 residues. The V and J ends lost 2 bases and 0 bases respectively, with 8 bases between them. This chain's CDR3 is CAWSIGTSYEQYF. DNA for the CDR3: TGTGCCTGGAGTATTGGGACCTCCTACGAGCAGTACTTC.

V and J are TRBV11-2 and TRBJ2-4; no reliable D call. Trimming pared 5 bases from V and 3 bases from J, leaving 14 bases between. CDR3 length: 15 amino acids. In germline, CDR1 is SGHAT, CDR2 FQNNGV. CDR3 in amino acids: CASSPIQVVKNIQYF. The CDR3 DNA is TGTGCCAGCAGCCCGATTCAGGTCGTCAAAAACATTCAGTACTTC.